This TCR delta chain was sequenced in a study of gamma-delta chains in newborns, infants, children. TCRdb re-analyzed the reads via CATT. Among a few thousand delta-chain clones listed, about 4.8% were seen once. This clone has just a few counts. A read error may produce the germline difference seen at one junction end. The same CDR3 also results from other DNA sequences found in this sample. This CDR3 is built from 18 residues. Germline V gene data show CDR1 as GEAIGNYY and CDR2 as EKD. The origin of this receptor is a child who was a newborn, infant or young child, either healthy, febrile or measles-vaccinated (not recorded which). Sequenced: blood. This rearrangement joins TRDV2 to TRDJ1; the match to TRDD3 covers 10 bases. CDR3 protein: CACDNLMGDTFSTDKLIF. DNA of the CDR3: TGCGCCTGTGACAACCTTATGGGGGATACATTCAGCACCGATAAACTCATCTTT.